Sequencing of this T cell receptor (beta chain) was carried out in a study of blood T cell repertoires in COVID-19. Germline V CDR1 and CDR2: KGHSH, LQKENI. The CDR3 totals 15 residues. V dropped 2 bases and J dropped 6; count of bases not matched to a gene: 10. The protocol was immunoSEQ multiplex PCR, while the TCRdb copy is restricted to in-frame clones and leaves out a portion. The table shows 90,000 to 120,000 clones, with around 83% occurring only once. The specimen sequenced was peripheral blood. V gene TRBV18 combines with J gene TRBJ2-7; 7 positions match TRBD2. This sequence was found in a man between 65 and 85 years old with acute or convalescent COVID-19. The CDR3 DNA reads TGTGCCAGCTCACCAGGGGACTGGGAGCGGGGCGAGCAGTACTTC. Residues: CASSPGDWERGEQYF.